The next 32 T cell receptor beta chains were all read from a single sample in a study of CD8 T cells in ankylosing spondylitis. One entry per CDR3 protein results from TCRdb running MiXCR on the 5' RACE reads. The repertoire holds about 360,000 distinct CDR3 sequences, with roughly 14% as singletons. Sequencing input: blood, either unsorted or a sorted T cell fraction (not recorded which). These receptors originate from a male donor with ankylosing spondylitis or in good health (not recorded which).

The chain combines TRBV2 with TRBJ1-5, with D unclear. Trimming took 7 bases from V and 3 from J, leaving 13 bases between them. This CDR3 has 14 residues. Germline V gives CDR1 SNHLY, CDR2 FYNNEI. The CDR3 nucleotides are TGTGCCAGCACCCAGTCGGAGTACAATCAGCCCCAGCATTTT. Translation gives CASTQSEYNQPQHF.

The chain uses TRBV5-1 and TRBJ2-2; maybe TRBD2 (5 bases). V shed 5 bases and J shed 0 bases, with 17 bases lying between them. The V gene's germline CDR1 is SGHRS and CDR2 YFSETQ. This CDR3 comprises 17 residues. The CDR3 loop is CASSPGLFPANTGELFF. CDR3 coding DNA: TGCGCCAGCAGTCCTGGACTTTTCCCCGCGAACACCGGGGAGCTGTTTTTT.

This clonotype was picked up a small number of times. A read error may be the cause here, since a much bigger clone is one base away. V is TRBV2 and J is TRBJ1-1, with unresolved D. The V and J ends lost 7 bases and 3 bases respectively, with 9 bases between them. CDR1 and CDR2 (germline): SNHLY, FYNNEI. This CDR3 is built from 12 residues. The CDR3: CASTPGDTEAFF. CDR3 bases: TGTGCCAGCACCCCCGGGGACACTGAAGCTTTCTTT. Variable domain in full (rest from reference TRBV2 and TRBJ1-1): EPEVTQTPSHQVTQMGQEVILRCVPISNHLYFYWYRQILGQKVEFLVSFYNNEISEKSEIFDDQFSVERPDGSNFTLKIRSTKLEDSAMYFCASTPGDTEAFFGQGTRLTVV.

The chain recombines TRBV6-5 with TRBJ2-2; unclear D gene. The CDR3 is made up of 12 amino acids. Trimming left V 5 bases short and J 8 bases short, with 9 bases between. Germline-derived CDR1 and CDR2 are MNHEY and SVGAGI. Written as DNA, the CDR3 is TGTGCCAGCAGTGCCGGAATGGGGGAGCTGTTTTTT. Protein product: CASSAGMGELFF.

This clonotype was found a few times. V is TRBV29-1 and J is TRBJ1-1, with D perhaps matching TRBD1 (5 bases). The germline gives CDR1 SQVTM, CDR2 ANQGSEA. V was pared by 7 bases and J by 7 bases, with 19 bases between. The CDR3 covers 13 residues. CDR3 sequence: CSADPSGQGEAFF. The CDR3, as DNA: TGCAGCGCCGATCCTTCAGGGCAGGGTGAAGCTTTCTTT.

This clonotype was detected many times. V and J are TRBV7-2 and TRBJ2-1; D tentatively reads TRBD1 or TRBD2 (6 bases each). In germline, CDR1 is SGHTA, CDR2 FQGNSA. CDR3 size: 13 residues. Trimming took 1 base from V and 12 from J, leaving 13 bases between them. CDR3 region: CASSLDREVGQFF. CDR3 nucleotide sequence: TGTGCCAGCAGCTTAGACAGGGAGGTCGGGCAGTTCTTC.

DNA for the CDR3: TGTGCCAGCAGTTATGGGTTGCGTCAGCCCCAGCATTTT. This gives the protein CASSYGLRQPQHF. V gene TRBV6-6 combines with J gene TRBJ1-5; D is undetermined. CDR1 is MNHNY and CDR2 is SVGAGI in the germline V gene (reference sequence). The V end was cut by 3 bases, the J end by 6 bases, with 9 bases between. CDR3 size: 13 residues.

This clonotype was seen more than once but under ten times. The gene calls are TRBV5-8 and TRBJ2-7; the match to TRBD2 covers 9 bases. The length of the CDR3 is 14 residues. Germline loops: CDR1 SGHTS, CDR2 YDEGEE. V lost 3 bases to trimming and J lost 6 bases; unmatched junction nucleotides: 7. CDR3 in amino acids: CASSSLAGQREQYF. The CDR3 nucleotides read TGTGCCAGCAGCTCGCTAGCGGGGCAGCGCGAGCAGTACTTC.

This clonotype has more than one count but fewer than ten. The rearrangement links TRBV29-1 to TRBJ2-6, with a possible D match to TRBD1 (5 bases). Trimming pared 4 bases from V and 0 bases from J, leaving 10 bases between. Germline-derived CDR1 and CDR2 are SQVTM and ANQGSEA. This CDR3 is 15 amino acids long. This CDR3 reads CSVGQGSSGANVLTF. CDR3 nucleotide sequence: TGCAGCGTTGGGCAGGGTTCCTCTGGGGCCAACGTCCTGACTTTC.

The chain uses TRBV12-3 or TRBV12-4 and TRBJ2-1; TRBD2 matches 7 bases. The CDR3 totals 16 residues. The V segment lost 3 bases and the J segment 0 bases; nucleotides outside the gene matches: 5. The chain's CDR3 is CASSFLADPSYNEQFF. CDR3 nucleotides: TGTGCCAGCAGTTTTCTAGCGGACCCCTCCTACAATGAGCAGTTCTTC.

The rearrangement links TRBV12-5 to TRBJ2-1; 7 bases align to TRBD1. The CDR3 runs 13 residues. The junction had 4 bases not matched to a gene; V was cut back by 2 bases and J by 9 bases. Germline V gene sequence: CDR1 LGHNT, CDR2 FRNRAP. Here the CDR3 DNA reads TGTGCTAGTGGTTTGAACAGGGGCGGTGAGCAGTTCTTC. It is translated as CASGLNRGGEQFF. The full variable domain, completed using reference TRBV12-5 and TRBJ2-1, is DARVTQTPRHKVTEMGQEVTMRCQPILGHNTVFWYRQTMMQGLELLAYFRNRAPLDDSGMPKDRFSAEMPDATLATLKIQPSEPRDSAVYFCASGLNRGGEQFFGPGTRLTVL.

At least ten counts were recorded for this clonotype. The rearrangement links TRBV7-8 to TRBJ2-3; 7 bases align to TRBD1. The germline V gene encodes CDR1 SGHVS and CDR2 FQNEAQ. The CDR3 totals 14 residues. V lost 2 bases and J lost 4; bases outside the gene matches: 3. The CDR3 nucleotides are TGTGCCAGCAGCTTATCAAGGGGGCCAGATACGCAGTATTTT. It is translated as CASSLSRGPDTQYF.

This clonotype was observed a handful of times. This chain links TRBV12-5 with TRBJ1-1; D is unclear. This CDR3 is built from 15 residues. Germline V gives CDR1 LGHNT, CDR2 FRNRAP. Trimming removed 4 bases at V and 1 base at J, with 13 bases between. CDR3 bases: TGTGCTAGTGGTTCCTCATTGGATCCGAACACTGAAGCTTTCTTT. This gives the protein CASGSSLDPNTEAFF.

V gene TRBV6-1 combines with J gene TRBJ2-2, with 7 bases that match TRBD2. CDR3 length equals 17 residues. CDR1 MNHNS and CDR2 SASEGT come from the germline V gene. Unmatched junction bases numbered 10, after V lost 6 bases and J lost 0 bases. The CDR3 sequence: CASSHGGYIANTGELFF. For the CDR3, the DNA is TGTGCCAGCAGCCACGGGGGGTATATAGCGAACACCGGGGAGCTGTTTTTT.

The chain combines TRBV3-1 with TRBJ1-1, with no clear D. Trimming removed 1 base from V and 3 bases from J, with 12 bases in between. CDR3 size: 15 residues. The germline V gene encodes CDR1 LGHDT and CDR2 YNNKEL (reference sequence). For the CDR3, the DNA is TGTGCCAGCAGCCAAGGCGGAGGGTCGCACACTGAAGCTTTCTTT. Translation gives CASSQGGGSHTEAFF.

The V call is TRBV12-3 or TRBV12-4, the J call TRBJ2-1; 13 bases are shared with TRBD2. The length of the CDR3 is 15 residues. V trimming: 7 bases; J trimming: 10 bases; junction bases outside the gene matches: 10. CDR3 amino acids: CASTPRTSGRGEQFF. In DNA form, the CDR3 reads TGTGCCAGCACCCCCCGGACTAGCGGGAGAGGAGAGCAGTTCTTC.

The chain couples TRBV5-1 to TRBJ2-3; a possible D gene is TRBD2 (5 bases). Trimming left V 3 bases short and J 2 bases short, with 13 bases between. The germline CDR1 and CDR2 sequences are SGHRS and YFSETQ. The CDR3 consists of 15 residues. The CDR3 loop reads CASSYTGIDTDTQYF. CDR3 bases: TGCGCCAGCAGCTACACCGGGATTGACACAGATACGCAGTATTTT.

This chain links TRBV2 with TRBJ2-7; 11 nucleotides match TRBD2. The CDR3 contains 13 residues. Germline assignment: CDR1 SNHLY and CDR2 FYNNEI. V trimming: 7 bases; J trimming: 13 bases; junction bases outside the gene matches: 12. The CDR3 nucleotides are TGTGCCAGCACCCCGGGACTAGCGGAGGCGATTTACTTC. This encodes CASTPGLAEAIYF.

The chain carries TRBV15 and TRBJ2-7; D not resolved. V was clipped by 1 base and J by 0 bases, with 7 bases between them. CDR3 length: 14 residues. Germline V lookup: CDR1 LNHNV, CDR2 YYDKDF (reference sequence). CDR3 bases: TGTGCCACCAGCAGAGCGGATAGCTCCTACGAGCAGTACTTC. This gives the protein CATSRADSSYEQYF.

This clonotype was picked up many times. This chain links TRBV14 with TRBJ2-3, with 11 bases lining up with TRBD2. This CDR3 is 16 amino acids long. Unmatched junction bases numbered 8, after V lost 4 bases and J lost 5 bases. Germline loops: CDR1 SGHDN, CDR2 FVKESK. The CDR3: CASSLTTSGIGDTQYF. The CDR3 DNA reads as TGTGCCAGCAGCCTCACGACTAGCGGGATCGGAGATACGCAGTATTTT. Supplemented by reference TRBV14 and TRBJ2-3, the full variable domain reads EAGVTQFPSHSVIEKGQTVTLRCDPISGHDNLYWYRRVMGKEIKFLLHFVKESKQDESGMPNNRFLAERTGGTYSTLKVQPAELEDSGVYFCASSLTTSGIGDTQYFGPGTRLTVL.

This clonotype was seen ten or more times. This sequence joins TRBV10-3 and TRBJ2-1; TRBD2 matches at 15 bases. The CDR3 extends over 17 amino acids. Germline V gene lookup returns CDR1 ENHRY and CDR2 SYGVKD. Trimming cost V 5 bases and J 9 bases; bases outside gene matches: 11. CDR3 bases: TGTGCCATCAGTCTGGGACTAGCGGGGGGCCTTCAGGGTGAGCAGTTCTTC. Translation: CAISLGLAGGLQGEQFF.

This chain connects TRBV18 to TRBJ2-3; 13 bases align to TRBD2. With V trimmed by 1 base and J by 7 bases, 5 bases remained unmatched. This CDR3 is built from 16 residues. Germline values: CDR1 KGHSH, CDR2 LQKENI. The CDR3 DNA is TGTGCCAGCTCACCACTCGGACTAGCGGGAGAAAATACGCAGTATTTT. The encoded protein is CASSPLGLAGENTQYF.

This clonotype was seen a handful of times. This chain joins TRBV4-1 and TRBJ2-1, with D possibly being TRBD2 (5 bases). Germline CDR1 is MGHRA and CDR2 is YSYEKL. V dropped 0 bases and J dropped 9 bases, with 21 bases sitting between them. This CDR3 is built from 17 residues. The CDR3 protein is CASSQDSPYSAGSEQFF. As DNA, the CDR3 is TGCGCCAGCAGCCAAGATAGCCCCTACAGTGCGGGTAGTGAGCAGTTCTTC.

This clonotype has a handful of counts. The chain has TRBV12-3 or TRBV12-4 and TRBJ1-2; D is undetermined. The germline V and J ends were trimmed by 3 bases and 3 bases, with 11 bases remaining between them. There are 14 residues in the CDR3. CDR3 sequence (DNA): TGTGCCAGCAGTTTCGGACTGCAGTACTATGGCTACACCTTC. Encoded protein: CASSFGLQYYGYTF.

This clonotype appeared a few times. The chain combines TRBV5-6 with TRBJ2-3; no clear D gene. The CDR3 extends over 14 amino acids. V was pared by 0 bases and J by 6 bases, with 11 bases between. Germline V gene sequence: CDR1 SGHDT, CDR2 YYEEEE. This CDR3 is CASSLEPRADTQYF. CDR3 nucleotides: TGTGCCAGCAGCTTGGAGCCAAGGGCGGATACGCAGTATTTT.

The rearrangement joins TRBV3-1 to TRBJ2-5; D gene uncertain. Per the germline V gene, CDR1 is LGHDT and CDR2 is YNNKEL (reference sequence). This CDR3 is 13 amino acids long. Deletions cut 4 bases from V and 2 bases from J, with 8 bases between. The CDR3 nucleotides read TGTGCCAGCAGCCCAGAGAGACAAGAGACCCAGTACTTC. It codes for CASSPERQETQYF.

This clonotype was picked up a small number of times. The V gene is TRBV7-4, the J gene TRBJ1-5; no clear D. CDR1 SGHVT and CDR2 SQSDAQ come from the germline V gene. Trimming removed 1 base from V and 3 bases from J, with 13 bases in between. CDR3 length: 16 amino acids. The CDR3 loop is CASSLVSRDHNQPQHF. The DNA of the CDR3 is TGTGCCAGCAGCTTAGTGTCCCGGGATCACAATCAGCCCCAGCATTTT.

This clonotype showed up many times. This chain's CDR3 is CSVTGTNTGELFF. Here the CDR3 DNA reads TGCAGCGTGACAGGCACGAACACCGGGGAGCTGTTTTTT. The gene calls are TRBV29-1 and TRBJ2-2; maybe TRBD1 (6 bases). Trimming cost V 6 bases and J 0 bases, with 8 bases left between them. The CDR3 contains 13 residues. Germline CDR1 and CDR2: SQVTM and ANQGSEA.

This clonotype turned up a few times. The V gene is TRBV7-7, the J gene TRBJ2-3, with 7 nucleotides matching TRBD1. This CDR3 spans 13 amino acids. Looked up from germline, CDR1 is SSHAT and CDR2 is FNYEAQ (reference sequence). Losses at the gene ends were 2 bases for V and 6 bases for J; bases not matched to a gene: 2. CDR3 amino acids: CASSLKTGDTQYF. The CDR3 nucleotides are TGTGCCAGCAGCTTAAAGACAGGGGATACGCAGTATTTT.

This clonotype was seen only a few times. The chain couples TRBV6-5 to TRBJ2-1, with a tentative D call TRBD2 (6 bases). CDR3 length equals 16 residues. The V end was cut by 4 bases, the J end by 0 bases, with 13 bases between. Germline assignment: CDR1 MNHEY and CDR2 SVGAGI. This chain's CDR3 is CASSSPVAASYNEQFF. CDR3 in DNA: TGTGCCAGCAGTTCCCCCGTAGCGGCCTCCTACAATGAGCAGTTCTTC.

This clonotype was seen many times. The chain is built from TRBV5-1 and TRBJ2-7, with D uncertain. The germline V and J ends were trimmed by 1 base and 7 bases, with 6 bases remaining between them. From germline, CDR1 is SGHRS and CDR2 YFSETQ. The CDR3 has 11 residues. The CDR3 bases are TGCGCCAGCAGCTTGACGTCAGAGCAGTACTTC. Translating gives CASSLTSEQYF.

This clonotype was seen more than once but under ten times. The J gene is TRBJ2-3, the V gene TRBV20-1, with 7 bases that match TRBD1. CDR1 is DFQATT, CDR2 SNEGSKA, per germline (reference sequence). This CDR3 is 14 amino acids long. V was clipped by 6 bases and J by 2 bases; unmatched bases: 8. CDR3 in DNA: TGCAGTGCGTCGTCGGGACAGCTCACAGATACGCAGTATTTT. It codes for CSASSGQLTDTQYF.